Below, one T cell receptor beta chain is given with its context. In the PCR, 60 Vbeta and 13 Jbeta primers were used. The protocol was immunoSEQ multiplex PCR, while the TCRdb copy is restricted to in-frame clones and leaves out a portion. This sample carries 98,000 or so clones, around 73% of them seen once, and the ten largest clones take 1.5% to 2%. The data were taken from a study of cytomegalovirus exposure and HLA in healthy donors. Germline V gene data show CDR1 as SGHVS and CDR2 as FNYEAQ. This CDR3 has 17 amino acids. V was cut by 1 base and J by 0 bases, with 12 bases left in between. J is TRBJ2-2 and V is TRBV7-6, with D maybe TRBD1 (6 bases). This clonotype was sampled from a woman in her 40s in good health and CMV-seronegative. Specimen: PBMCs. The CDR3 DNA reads TGTGCCAGCAGCTTAGATTCTCGACAGGCGAACACCGGGGAGCTGTTTTTT. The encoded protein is CASSLDSRQANTGELFF. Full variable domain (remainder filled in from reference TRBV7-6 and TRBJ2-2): GAGVSQSPRYKVTKRGQDVALRCDPISGHVSLYWYRQALGQGPEFLTYFNYEAQQDKSGLPNDRFSAERPEGSISTLTIQRTEQRDSAMYRCASSLDSRQANTGELFFGEGSRLTVL.